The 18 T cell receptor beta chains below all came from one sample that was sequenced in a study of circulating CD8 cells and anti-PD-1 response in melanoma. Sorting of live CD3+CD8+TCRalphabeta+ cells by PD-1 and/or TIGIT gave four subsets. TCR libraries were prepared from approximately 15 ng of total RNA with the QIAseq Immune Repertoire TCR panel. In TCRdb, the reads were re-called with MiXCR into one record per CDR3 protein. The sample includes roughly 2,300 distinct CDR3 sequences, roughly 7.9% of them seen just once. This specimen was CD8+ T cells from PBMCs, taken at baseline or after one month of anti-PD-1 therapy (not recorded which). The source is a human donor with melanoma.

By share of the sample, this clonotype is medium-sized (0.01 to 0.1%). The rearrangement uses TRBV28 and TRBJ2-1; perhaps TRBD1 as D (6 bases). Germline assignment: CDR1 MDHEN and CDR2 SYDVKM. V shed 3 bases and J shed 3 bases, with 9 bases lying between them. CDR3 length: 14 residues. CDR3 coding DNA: TGTGCCAGCAGTTTTGAAGGGGGCTACAATGAGCAGTTCTTC. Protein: CASSFEGGYNEQFF.

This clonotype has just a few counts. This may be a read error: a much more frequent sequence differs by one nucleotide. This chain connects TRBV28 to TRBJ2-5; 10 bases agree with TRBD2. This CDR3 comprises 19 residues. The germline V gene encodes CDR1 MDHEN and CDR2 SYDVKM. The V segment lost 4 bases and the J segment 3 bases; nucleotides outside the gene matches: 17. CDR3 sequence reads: CASSSSHSGWTSGEETQYF. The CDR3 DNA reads TGTGCCAGCAGTTCATCACACTCCGGTTGGACTAGCGGTGAAGAGACCCAGTACTTC.

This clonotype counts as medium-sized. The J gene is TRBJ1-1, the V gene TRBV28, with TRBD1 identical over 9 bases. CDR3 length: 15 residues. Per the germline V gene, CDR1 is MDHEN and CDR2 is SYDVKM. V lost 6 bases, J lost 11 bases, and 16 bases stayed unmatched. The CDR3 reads CASSPNPGQGLGAFF. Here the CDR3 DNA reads TGTGCCAGCAGCCCGAATCCGGGACAGGGTTTAGGGGCTTTCTTT.

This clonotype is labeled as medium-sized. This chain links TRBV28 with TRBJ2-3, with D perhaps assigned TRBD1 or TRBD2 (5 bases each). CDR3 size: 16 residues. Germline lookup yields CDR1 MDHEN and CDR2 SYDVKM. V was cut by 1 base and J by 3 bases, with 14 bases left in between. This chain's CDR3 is CASSLLTGRETDTQYF. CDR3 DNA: TGTGCCAGCAGTTTATTAACGGGGCGTGAAACAGATACGCAGTATTTT.

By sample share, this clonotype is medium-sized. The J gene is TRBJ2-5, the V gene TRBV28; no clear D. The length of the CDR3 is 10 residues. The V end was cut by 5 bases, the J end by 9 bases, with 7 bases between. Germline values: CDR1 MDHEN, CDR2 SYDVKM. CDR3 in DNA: TGTGCCAGCAGTAGTAGGGCCCAGTACTTC. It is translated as CASSSRAQYF. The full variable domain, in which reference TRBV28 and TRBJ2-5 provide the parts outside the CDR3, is DVKVTQSSRYLVKRTGEKVFLECVQDMDHENMFWYRQDPGLGLRLIYFSYDVKMKEKGDIPEGYSVSREKKERFSLILESASTNQTSMYLCASSSRAQYFGPGTRLLVL.

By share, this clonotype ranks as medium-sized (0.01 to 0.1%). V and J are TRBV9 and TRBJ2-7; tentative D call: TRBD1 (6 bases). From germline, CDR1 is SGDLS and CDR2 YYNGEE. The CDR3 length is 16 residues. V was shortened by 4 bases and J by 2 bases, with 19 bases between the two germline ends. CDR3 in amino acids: CASSPSAGAGTYEQYF. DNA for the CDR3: TGTGCCAGCAGCCCCTCGGCAGGGGCAGGGACCTACGAGCAGTACTTC.

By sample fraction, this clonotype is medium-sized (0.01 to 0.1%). CDR3 residues: CSVLFAGLNTEAFF. The CDR3 DNA reads as TGCAGCGTTCTATTCGCAGGGTTGAACACTGAAGCTTTCTTT. This chain links TRBV29-1 with TRBJ1-1; the D gene is possibly TRBD1 (5 bases). Trimming left V 5 bases short and J 0 bases short, with 13 bases between. Germline-derived CDR1 and CDR2 are SQVTM and ANQGSEA. This CDR3 contains 14 residues.

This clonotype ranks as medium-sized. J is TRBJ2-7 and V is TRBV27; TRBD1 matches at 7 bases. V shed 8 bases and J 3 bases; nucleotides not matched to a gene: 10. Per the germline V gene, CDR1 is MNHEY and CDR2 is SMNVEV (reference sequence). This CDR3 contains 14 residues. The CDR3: CASGLRAGGYEQYF. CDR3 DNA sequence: TGTGCCAGCGGCTTGAGGGCAGGGGGCTACGAGCAGTACTTC.

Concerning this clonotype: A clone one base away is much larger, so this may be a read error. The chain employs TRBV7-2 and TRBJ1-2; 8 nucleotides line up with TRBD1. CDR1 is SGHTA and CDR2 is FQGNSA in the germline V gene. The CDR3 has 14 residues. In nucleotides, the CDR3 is TGTGCCAGCGGCTTAGACAGGGGTTACTATGGCTACACCTTC. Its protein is CASGLDRGYYGYTF.

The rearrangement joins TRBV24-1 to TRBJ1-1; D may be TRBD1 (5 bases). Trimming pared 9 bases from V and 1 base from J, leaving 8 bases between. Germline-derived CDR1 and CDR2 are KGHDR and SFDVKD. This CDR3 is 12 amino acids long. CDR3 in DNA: TGTGCCACCGCCGGGGGGAACACTGAAGCTTTCTTT. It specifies CATAGGNTEAFF.

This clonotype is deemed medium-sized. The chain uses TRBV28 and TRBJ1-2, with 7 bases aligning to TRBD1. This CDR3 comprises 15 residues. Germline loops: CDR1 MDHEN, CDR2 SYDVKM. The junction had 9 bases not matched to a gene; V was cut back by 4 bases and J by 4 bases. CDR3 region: CASSSGTVSFYGYTF. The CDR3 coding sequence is TGTGCCAGCAGTTCCGGGACAGTCTCTTTCTATGGCTACACCTTC.

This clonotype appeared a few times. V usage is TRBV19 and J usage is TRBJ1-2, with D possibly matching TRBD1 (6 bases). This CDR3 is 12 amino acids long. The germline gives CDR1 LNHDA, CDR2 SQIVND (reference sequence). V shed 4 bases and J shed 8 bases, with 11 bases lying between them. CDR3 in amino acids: CASSKGGGGYTF. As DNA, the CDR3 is TGTGCCAGTAGTAAAGGGGGAGGCGGCTACACCTTC.

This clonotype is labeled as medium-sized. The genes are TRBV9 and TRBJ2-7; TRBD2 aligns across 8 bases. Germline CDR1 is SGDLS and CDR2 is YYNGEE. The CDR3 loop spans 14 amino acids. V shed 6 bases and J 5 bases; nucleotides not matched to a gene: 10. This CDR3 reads CASNSGGVPNEQYF. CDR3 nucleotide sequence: TGTGCCAGCAACTCCGGGGGGGTTCCCAACGAGCAGTACTTC.

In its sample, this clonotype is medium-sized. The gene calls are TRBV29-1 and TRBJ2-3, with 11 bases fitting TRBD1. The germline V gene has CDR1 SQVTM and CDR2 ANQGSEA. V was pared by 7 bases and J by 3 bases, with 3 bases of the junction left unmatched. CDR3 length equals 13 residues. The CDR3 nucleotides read TGCAGCGGCGGGACAGGGGGGACAGATACGCAGTATTTT. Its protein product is CSGGTGGTDTQYF.

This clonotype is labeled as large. This chain's CDR3 is CSVSGQSYGELFF. In nucleotides, the CDR3 is TGCAGCGTGTCCGGACAGAGCTACGGGGAGCTGTTTTTT. The chain uses TRBV29-1 and TRBJ2-2, with TRBD1 as a possible D gene (6 bases). Trimming shortened V by 6 bases and J by 7 bases, and 15 bases separated the two germline ends. CDR1 is SQVTM, CDR2 ANQGSEA, per germline. The CDR3 totals 13 residues.

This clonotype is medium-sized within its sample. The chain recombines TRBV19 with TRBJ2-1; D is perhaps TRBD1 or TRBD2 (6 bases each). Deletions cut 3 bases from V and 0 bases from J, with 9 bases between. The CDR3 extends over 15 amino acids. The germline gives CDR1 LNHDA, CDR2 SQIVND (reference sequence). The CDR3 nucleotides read TGTGCCAGTAGTATTGGGGGGCTCTCCTACAATGAGCAGTTCTTC. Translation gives CASSIGGLSYNEQFF. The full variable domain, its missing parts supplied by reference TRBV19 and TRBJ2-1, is DGGITQSPKYLFRKEGQNVTLSCEQNLNHDAMYWYRQDPGQGLRLIYYSQIVNDFQKGDIAEGYSVSREKKESFPLTVTSAQKNPTAFYLCASSIGGLSYNEQFFGPGTRLTVL.

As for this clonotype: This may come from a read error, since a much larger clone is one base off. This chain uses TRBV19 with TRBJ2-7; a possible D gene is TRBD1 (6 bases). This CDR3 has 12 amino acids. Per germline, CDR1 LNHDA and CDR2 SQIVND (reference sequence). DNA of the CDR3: TGTGCCAGTAACAGGGTAGGCTACGAGCTGTACTTC. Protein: CASNRVGYELYF.

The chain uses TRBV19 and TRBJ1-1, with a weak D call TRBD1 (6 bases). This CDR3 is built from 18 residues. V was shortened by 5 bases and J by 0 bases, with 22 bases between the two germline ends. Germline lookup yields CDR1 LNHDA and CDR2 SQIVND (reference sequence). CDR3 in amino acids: CASSPPLPGQTMNTEAFF. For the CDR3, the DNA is TGTGCCAGTAGTCCCCCCCTGCCAGGACAGACCATGAACACTGAAGCTTTCTTT. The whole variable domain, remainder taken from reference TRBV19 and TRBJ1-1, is DGGITQSPKYLFRKEGQNVTLSCEQNLNHDAMYWYRQDPGQGLRLIYYSQIVNDFQKGDIAEGYSVSREKKESFPLTVTSAQKNPTAFYLCASSPPLPGQTMNTEAFFGQGTRLTVV.